These 20 T cell receptor beta chains came from one sample sequenced in a study of blood T cell repertoires in COVID-19. TCRdb's table, derived via immunoSEQ multiplex PCR, lists solely in-frame clones and lacks some. The table has over 75,000 clones, around 80% seen once. The sequenced sample consisted of peripheral blood. The receptor set was obtained from a man aged 45-65 years who had recovered from COVID-19.

This chain uses TRBV7-9 with TRBJ2-7; D possibly corresponds to TRBD2 (5 bases). Per the germline V gene, CDR1 is SEHNR and CDR2 is FQNEAQ (reference sequence). This CDR3 is 14 amino acids long. Trimming removed 1 base at V and 2 bases at J, with 9 bases between. As DNA, the CDR3 is TGTGCCAGCAGCTTAGATTCGGGGACCTACGAGCAGTACTTC. It is translated as CASSLDSGTYEQYF.

This clone was seen just once. The chain has TRBV13 and TRBJ2-4, with 8 bases aligning to TRBD2. Losses at the gene ends were 6 bases for V and 1 base for J; bases not matched to a gene: 8. The CDR3 spans 16 residues. Germline values: CDR1 PRHDT, CDR2 FYEKMQ (reference sequence). DNA for the CDR3: TGTGCCAGCAGTATAGGTCGGGAGGGTGCCAAAAACATTCAGTACTTC. It encodes CASSIGREGAKNIQYF.

This chain links TRBV4-2 with TRBJ2-3, with D perhaps matching TRBD1 (6 bases). With 1 base removed from V and 3 bases from J, the gap between germline ends came to 8 bases. The CDR3 sequence is 14 residues long. Germline V gene sequence: CDR1 LGHNA, CDR2 YNFKEQ. Here the CDR3 DNA reads TGTGCCAGCAGCCAAGGACAGGTGACAGATACGCAGTATTTT. Its translation is CASSQGQVTDTQYF.

This chain connects TRBV7-3 to TRBJ2-1, with D unclear. CDR3 length equals 13 residues. The V end was cut by 1 base, the J end by 7 bases, with 8 bases between. Germline V gene data show CDR1 as SGHTA and CDR2 as FQGTGA. The CDR3 here is CASSLRGLNEQFF. The CDR3 coding sequence is TGTGCCAGCAGCTTAAGAGGCCTAAATGAGCAGTTCTTC.

CDR3 DNA sequence: TGTGCCAGCAGCTTAGGAGTCTCCGCTACTAACTATGGCTACACCTTC. It encodes CASSLGVSATNYGYTF. V and J are TRBV11-2 and TRBJ1-2, with D hard to call. The CDR3 length is 16 residues. Germline CDR1 and CDR2: SGHAT and FQNNGV. V lost 1 base and J 0 bases, leaving 12 bases between the germline ends.

The chain is built from TRBV27 and TRBJ1-6; D gene uncertain. V was shortened by 2 bases and J by 7 bases, with 6 bases between the two germline ends. Germline loops: CDR1 MNHEY, CDR2 SMNVEV (reference sequence). The CDR3 extends over 13 amino acids. CDR3 nucleotides: TGTGCCAGCAGTTTACCGGGGAATTCACCCCTCCACTTT. It is translated as CASSLPGNSPLHF.

In DNA form, the CDR3 reads TGTGCCAGCAGCCTACAGGGGGGCTCCTATAATTCACCCCTCCACTTT. Translating it yields CASSLQGGSYNSPLHF. The chain combines TRBV28 with TRBJ1-6; 8 positions agree with TRBD1. CDR1 is MDHEN, CDR2 SYDVKM, per germline. The CDR3 spans 16 residues. V was clipped by 6 bases and J by 0 bases; unmatched bases: 4.

The chain links TRBV5-5 to TRBJ1-3; the D is unclear. V lost 3 bases to trimming and J lost 2 bases, with 12 bases between them. The CDR3 has 15 amino acids. Germline CDR1 is SGHKS and CDR2 is YYEKEE (reference sequence). The CDR3 is CASSWMQVTGNTIYF. The CDR3 coding sequence is TGTGCCAGCAGCTGGATGCAGGTCACTGGAAACACCATATATTTT.

The genes are TRBV20-1 and TRBJ1-2; D gene uncertain. The CDR3 is made up of 10 amino acids. Trimming took 7 bases from V and 6 from J, leaving 9 bases between them. Germline V gene sequence: CDR1 DFQATT, CDR2 SNEGSKA (reference sequence). The CDR3 DNA reads as TGCAGTGGCCAGGAGGATGGCTACACCTTC. It encodes CSGQEDGYTF.

This chain connects TRBV18 to TRBJ2-7, with a tentative D call TRBD1 (6 bases). This CDR3 has 12 residues. Germline values: CDR1 KGHSH, CDR2 LQKENI. Trimming took 6 bases from V and 1 from J, leaving 7 bases between them. DNA of the CDR3: TGTGCCAGCTCCCAGGGGTCCTACGAGCAGTACTTC. Translating it yields CASSQGSYEQYF.

The table lists this clone with many counts. CDR3 protein: CASSQDVGGSGNTIYF. The CDR3 region has the DNA TGTGCCAGCAGCCAAGATGTCGGGGGCTCTGGAAACACCATATATTTT. The chain combines TRBV14 with TRBJ1-3; weak D call: TRBD1 (5 bases). This CDR3 comprises 16 residues. V was trimmed by 0 bases and J by 0 bases, leaving 9 bases between them. In germline, CDR1 is SGHDN, CDR2 FVKESK.

The chain joins TRBV7-3 to TRBJ2-1; 7 nucleotides line up with TRBD2. V gave up 5 bases and J gave up 6 bases; unmatched junction bases: 7. The germline V gene encodes CDR1 SGHTA and CDR2 FQGTGA. CDR3 size: 14 residues. CDR3 bases: TGTGCCAGCAGCCCGAGCGGGGCGCGCAATGAGCAGTTCTTC. Amino acids: CASSPSGARNEQFF.

J is TRBJ2-1 and V is TRBV19; 8 bases are shared with TRBD2. Germline V gene lookup returns CDR1 LNHDA and CDR2 SQIVND (reference sequence). The V segment lost 7 bases and the J segment 8 bases; nucleotides outside the gene matches: 13. The CDR3 consists of 15 residues. CDR3 DNA: TGTGCCAGTAAGAAAAGGACTAGCCTGGAGCATGAGCAGTTCTTC. Amino acid sequence: CASKKRTSLEHEQFF.

The chain recombines TRBV3-1 (or the pseudogene TRBV3-2) with TRBJ1-1; TRBD1 is a possible D gene (5 bases). The germline V gene encodes CDR1 LGHDT and CDR2 YNNKEL (reference sequence). CDR3 size: 15 residues. Trimming shortened V by 1 base and J by 5 bases, and 14 bases separated the two germline ends. The CDR3 sequence: CASSQGPRVGTEAFF. The CDR3 DNA reads as TGTGCCAGCAGCCAAGGTCCCAGGGTAGGTACTGAAGCTTTCTTT.

Concerning this clone itself: Distinct nucleotide sequences in the sample also encode this CDR3. The rearrangement joins TRBV7-9 to TRBJ1-1, with unresolved D. Germline loops: CDR1 SEHNR, CDR2 FQNEAQ (reference sequence). With 3 bases removed from V and 1 base from J, the gap between germline ends came to 12 bases. This CDR3 is 15 amino acids long. CDR3: CASSLGGKRNTEAFF. Here the CDR3 DNA reads TGTGCCAGCAGCTTGGGCGGGAAGAGGAACACTGAAGCTTTCTTT.

The chain is built from TRBV28 and TRBJ2-1; possibly TRBD1 for D (6 bases). V shed 2 bases and J shed 2 bases, with 10 bases lying between them. The CDR3 loop spans 15 amino acids. Germline CDR1 MDHEN, CDR2 SYDVKM. The CDR3 region has the DNA TGTGCCAGCAGTTTAATAGGGGGTCCCTACAATGAGCAGTTCTTC. Protein product: CASSLIGGPYNEQFF.

This sequence joins TRBV9 and TRBJ2-7; possible D gene TRBD1, 6 bases. Germline CDR1 reads SGDLS; CDR2 reads YYNGEE. Trimming shortened V by 0 bases and J by 6 bases, and 13 bases separated the two germline ends. This CDR3 is built from 14 residues. The CDR3 reads CASSVGGQSLEQYF. The CDR3 coding sequence is TGTGCCAGCAGCGTAGGCGGACAGTCTCTCGAGCAGTACTTC. The whole variable domain, filled in from reference TRBV9 and TRBJ2-7, reads DSGVTQTPKHLITATGQRVTLRCSPRSGDLSVYWYQQSLDQGLQFLIQYYNGEERAKGNILERFSAQQFPDLHSELNLSSLELGDSALYFCASSVGGQSLEQYFGPGTRLTVT.

The genes are TRBV25-1 and TRBJ2-3; a possible D gene is TRBD1 (6 bases). Germline V gene sequence: CDR1 MGHDK, CDR2 SYGVNS. Trimming removed 11 bases at V and 9 bases at J, with 21 bases between. The CDR3 is 13 amino acids. The chain's CDR3 is CAGTHQGSNTQYF. CDR3 coding DNA: TGTGCCGGAACCCATCAGGGGTCGAACACGCAGTATTTT. The entire variable domain, with the rest obtained from reference TRBV25-1 and TRBJ2-3, is as follows: EADIYQTPRYLVIGTGKKITLECSQTMGHDKMYWYQQDPGMELHLIHYSYGVNSTEKGDLSSESTVSRIRTEHFPLTLESARPSHTSQYLCAGTHQGSNTQYFGPGTRLTVL.

V gene TRBV18 combines with J gene TRBJ2-7, with 8 nucleotides matching TRBD1. Trimming took 4 bases from V and 5 from J; bases not matched to a gene: 4. The CDR3 sequence is 13 residues long. CDR1 is KGHSH, CDR2 LQKENI, per germline. In DNA form, the CDR3 reads TGTGCCAGCTCACACCCGACAGGGGACGAGCAGTACTTC. Translating gives CASSHPTGDEQYF.

The chain joins TRBV12-3 or TRBV12-4 to TRBJ1-1; D may be TRBD1 (5 bases). CDR3 size: 13 residues. V lost 5 bases and J lost 5, with 12 bases in between. The CDR3 region is CASSRVGVTEAFF. CDR3 bases: TGTGCCAGCAGTCGGGTAGGGGTGACTGAAGCTTTCTTT.